This TCR beta chain was recovered during a study of blood T cells in healthy people across ages. Germline V gives CDR1 SGHDN, CDR2 FVKESK. The CDR3 runs 15 residues. Losses at the gene ends were 2 bases for V and 8 bases for J; bases not matched to a gene: 7. Through a sample-barcoded 5' primer and a J-beta primer mix, a second PCR was run for roughly 6 to 11 cycles. TCRdb reanalysed the 5' RACE reads using MiXCR and keeps one entry per CDR3 protein. Of roughly 720,000 distinct CDR3 sequences in the sample, about 48% were seen once. This rearrangement joins TRBV14 to TRBJ1-4, with 8 bases identical to TRBD1. This receptor was taken from an elderly man in good health. Sequencing was performed on blood. CDR3 in DNA: TGTGCCAGCAGCCAACCGACAGGGGCGCACGAAAAACTGTTTTTT. It translates to CASSQPTGAHEKLFF. Filled out from reference TRBV14 and TRBJ1-4, the complete variable domain reads EAGVTQFPSHSVIEKGQTVTLRCDPISGHDNLYWYRRVMGKEIKFLLHFVKESKQDESGMPNNRFLAERTGGTYSTLKVQPAELEDSGVYFCASSQPTGAHEKLFFGSGTQLSVL.